These T cell receptor beta chains were read from a single sample in a study of T-cell reconstitution after alpha-beta-depleted transplantation in children. One entry per CDR3 protein, called by TCRdb with MiXCR from the PCR reads. This sample has 280,000 or so distinct CDR3 sequences, with around a tenth found just once. Here the sequenced sample was peripheral blood, taken 180 days after TCRalphabeta/CD19-depleted stem cell transplant. The receptors were sampled from a male patient between 2 and 10 years old who had a stem cell transplant for chronic granulomatous disease, so the T cells may come from the graft donor. Both conserved end residues are trimmed from each CDR3.

CDR3 length: 15; J gene: TRBJ2-3; V gene: TRBV20-1; CDR3 protein: SAEEDDSSVGADTQY
CDR3 length: 12; J gene: TRBJ2-1; V gene: TRBV7-8; CDR3 protein: ASRASGRSNEQF
CDR3 length: 11; J gene: TRBJ2-7; V gene: TRBV10-3; CDR3 protein: APRSRGREEQY
CDR3 length: 14; J gene: TRBJ2-2; V gene: TRBV5-1; CDR3 protein: ASSLGRSLDDGELF
CDR3 length: 12; J gene: TRBJ2-5; V gene: TRBV12-3/TRBV12-4; CDR3 protein: ASVQRGLGETQY
CDR3 length: 11; J gene: TRBJ2-7; V gene: TRBV6-6; CDR3 protein: ASSYSRAYEQY
CDR3 length: 13; J gene: TRBJ1-2; V gene: TRBV5-5; CDR3 protein: ASSLHGTNPSGYT
CDR3 length: 13; J gene: TRBJ2-5; V gene: TRBV6-2/TRBV6-3; CDR3 protein: ASSPGRTPQETQY
CDR3 length: 12; J gene: TRBJ2-7; V gene: TRBV29-1; CDR3 protein: SVVEERGPYEQY
CDR3 length: 13; J gene: TRBJ2-2; V gene: TRBV12-3/TRBV12-4; CDR3 protein: ASSSVSGSGGELF
CDR3 length: 12; J gene: TRBJ1-2; V gene: TRBV5-1; CDR3 protein: ASSDRGQPGGYT
CDR3 length: 15; J gene: TRBJ2-7; V gene: TRBV28; CDR3 protein: ASSLLSSGRTSYEQY
CDR3 length: 12; J gene: TRBJ1-5; V gene: TRBV15; CDR3 protein: ATSEGGFSQPQH
CDR3 length: 13; J gene: TRBJ2-3; V gene: TRBV20-1; CDR3 protein: SAPKGAGGSDTQY
CDR3 length: 9; J gene: TRBJ2-7; V gene: TRBV6-1; CDR3 protein: ASGTGAPQY
CDR3 length: 14; J gene: TRBJ1-3; V gene: TRBV30; CDR3 protein: ALDPGQGSPGNTIY
CDR3 length: 12; J gene: TRBJ1-5; V gene: TRBV7-2; CDR3 protein: ASSFIQGDQPQH
CDR3 length: 17; J gene: TRBJ2-7; V gene: TRBV2; CDR3 protein: ASSGASGLSLFLSYEQY
CDR3 length: 12; J gene: TRBJ2-3; V gene: TRBV28; CDR3 protein: ASRPGQRTDTQY
CDR3 length: 15; J gene: TRBJ1-4; V gene: TRBV4-2; CDR3 protein: ASSRLPSTGLGEKLF
CDR3 length: 11; J gene: TRBJ2-1; V gene: TRBV12-3/TRBV12-4; CDR3 protein: ASSYSLGNEQF
CDR3 length: 12; J gene: TRBJ2-2; V gene: TRBV10-3; CDR3 protein: AISQIQYTGELF
CDR3 length: 13; J gene: TRBJ2-1; V gene: TRBV10-3; CDR3 protein: AIGDRTGSYNEQF
CDR3 length: 9; J gene: TRBJ2-3; V gene: TRBV7-2; CDR3 protein: ASSPADTQY
CDR3 length: 14; J gene: TRBJ1-5; V gene: TRBV5-6; CDR3 protein: ACSLSVQGANQPQH
CDR3 length: 12; J gene: TRBJ2-7; V gene: TRBV7-8; CDR3 protein: ASSLAPTRYEQY
CDR3 length: 14; J gene: TRBJ1-1; V gene: TRBV4-3; CDR3 protein: ASSQGWSGGWAEAF
CDR3 length: 12; J gene: TRBJ2-3; V gene: TRBV7-3; CDR3 protein: ASSPSGATDTQY
CDR3 length: 13; J gene: TRBJ1-6; V gene: TRBV5-1; CDR3 protein: ASSSTGTGGSPLH
CDR3 length: 15; J gene: TRBJ2-5; V gene: TRBV7-8; CDR3 protein: ASSSRLGLAGAETQY
CDR3 length: 14; J gene: TRBJ2-1; V gene: TRBV27; CDR3 protein: ASSLYGDASYNEQF
CDR3 length: 13; J gene: TRBJ2-7; V gene: TRBV7-8; CDR3 protein: ASSGGVPSSYEQY
CDR3 length: 9; J gene: TRBJ2-3; V gene: TRBV20-1; CDR3 protein: SAHNPDTQY
CDR3 length: 14; J gene: TRBJ2-3; V gene: TRBV4-2; CDR3 protein: ASSQGGRGNTDTQY
CDR3 length: 11; J gene: TRBJ2-7; V gene: TRBV7-2; CDR3 protein: ASSLGSMYEQY
CDR3 length: 12; J gene: TRBJ2-4; V gene: TRBV5-1; CDR3 protein: ASSPGLEKNIQY
CDR3 length: 12; J gene: TRBJ1-6; V gene: TRBV15; CDR3 protein: ATSSPSGGRVLH
CDR3 length: 12; J gene: TRBJ2-3; V gene: TRBV20-1; CDR3 protein: SASSSGEGDTQY
CDR3 length: 13; J gene: TRBJ1-1; V gene: TRBV7-9; CDR3 protein: ASSSDPRLNTEAF
CDR3 length: 11; J gene: TRBJ2-2; V gene: TRBV19; CDR3 protein: ASSKFNTGELF